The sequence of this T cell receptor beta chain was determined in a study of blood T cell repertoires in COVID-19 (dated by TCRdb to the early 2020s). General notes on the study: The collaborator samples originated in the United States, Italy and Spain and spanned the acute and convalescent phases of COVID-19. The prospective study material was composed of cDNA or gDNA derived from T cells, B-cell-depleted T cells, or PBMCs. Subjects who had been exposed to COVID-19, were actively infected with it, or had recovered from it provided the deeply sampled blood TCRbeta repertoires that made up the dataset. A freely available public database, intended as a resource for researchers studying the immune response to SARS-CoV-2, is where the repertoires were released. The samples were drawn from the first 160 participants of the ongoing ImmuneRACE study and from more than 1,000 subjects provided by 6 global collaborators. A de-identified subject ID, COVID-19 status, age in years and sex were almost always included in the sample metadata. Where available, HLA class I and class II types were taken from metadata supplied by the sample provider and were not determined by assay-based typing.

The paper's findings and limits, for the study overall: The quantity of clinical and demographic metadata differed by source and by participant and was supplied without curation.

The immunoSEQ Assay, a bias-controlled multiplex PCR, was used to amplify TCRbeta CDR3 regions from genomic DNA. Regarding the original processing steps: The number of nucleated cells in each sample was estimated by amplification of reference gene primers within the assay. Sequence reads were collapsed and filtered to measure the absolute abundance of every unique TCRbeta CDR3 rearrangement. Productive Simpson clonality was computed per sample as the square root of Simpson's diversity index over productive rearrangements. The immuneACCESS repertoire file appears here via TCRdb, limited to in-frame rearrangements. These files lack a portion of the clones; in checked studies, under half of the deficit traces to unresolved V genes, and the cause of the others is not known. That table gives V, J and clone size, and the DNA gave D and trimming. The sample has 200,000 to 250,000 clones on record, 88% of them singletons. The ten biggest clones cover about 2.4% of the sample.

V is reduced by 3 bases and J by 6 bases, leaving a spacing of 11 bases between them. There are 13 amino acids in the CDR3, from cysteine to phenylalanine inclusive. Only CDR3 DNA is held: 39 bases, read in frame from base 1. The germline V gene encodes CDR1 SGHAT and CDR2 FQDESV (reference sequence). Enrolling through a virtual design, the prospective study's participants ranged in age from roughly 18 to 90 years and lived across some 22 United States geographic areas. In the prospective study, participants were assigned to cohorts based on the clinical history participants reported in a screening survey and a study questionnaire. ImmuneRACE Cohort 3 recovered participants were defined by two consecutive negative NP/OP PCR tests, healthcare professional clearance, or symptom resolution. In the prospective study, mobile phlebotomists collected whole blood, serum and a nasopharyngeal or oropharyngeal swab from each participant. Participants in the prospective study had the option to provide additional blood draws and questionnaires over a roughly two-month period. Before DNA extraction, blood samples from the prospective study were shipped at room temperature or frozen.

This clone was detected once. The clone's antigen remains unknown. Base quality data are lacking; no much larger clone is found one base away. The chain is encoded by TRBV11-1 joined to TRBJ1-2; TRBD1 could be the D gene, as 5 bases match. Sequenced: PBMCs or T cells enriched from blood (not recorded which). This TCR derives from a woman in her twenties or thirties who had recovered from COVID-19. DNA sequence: TGTGCCAGCAGCTTGCGCAGGGTAGATGGCTACACCTTC. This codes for CASSLRRVDGYTF.